This is a list of T cell receptor beta chains from one sample in a study of OX40 agonist ivuxolimab in advanced cancers. The method was immunoSEQ multiplex PCR; TCRdb's version includes in-frame clones alone and lacks a portion of them. Among roughly 71,000 clones listed, around 83% were seen once. The source material was CD4+ or CD8+ T cells sorted from blood, sampled in a trial of the OX40 agonist ivuxolimab. These receptors were collected from an adult with an advanced solid tumor such as melanoma, head and neck, liver or kidney cancer. The CDR3 runs from the conserved cysteine through the conserved F or W. D genes are given only for firm matches. Clone size is given for some rows only: seen once, a few or many times, or a class if the clone is expanded.

J,V,size,D,DNA,CDR3
TRBJ2-7,TRBV27,-,-,TGTGCCAGCTCCCATGGGAGTTCCTACGAGCAGTACTTC,CASSHGSSYEQYF
TRBJ2-3,TRBV5-4,-,-,TGTGCCAGCAGCATACAGGGCACAGATACGCAGTATTTT,CASSIQGTDTQYF
TRBJ2-5,TRBV20-1,-,-,TGCAGCTTCGTTAGGGCGGAGACCCAGTACTTC,CSFVRAETQYF
TRBJ2-2,TRBV28,-,-,TGTGCCAGCAGTTTATTCCGGGCTGCGAACACCGGGGAGCTGTTTTTT,CASSLFRAANTGELFF
TRBJ2-7,TRBV29-1,few,-,TGCAGCGTGCCCGGGGGCGTCATAATCCACGAGCAGTACTTC,CSVPGGVIIHEQYF
TRBJ2-3,TRBV7-2,-,-,TGTGCCAGCAGTCGAGGCGACCTCGGGGCAGATACGCAGTATTTT,CASSRGDLGADTQYF
TRBJ2-7,TRBV28,few,TRBD1,TGTGCCACCACCTCCGGGGACAGTCTGCTACCCGACTTC,CATTSGDSLLPDF
TRBJ1-3,TRBV18,-,-,TGTGCCAGCTCATCGGGGTCACTCTCTGGAAACACCATATATTTT,CASSSGSLSGNTIYF
TRBJ1-2,TRBV13,once,-,TGTGCCAGCAGCCAGAACCAAGGCGGCTACACCTTC,CASSQNQGGYTF
TRBJ1-4,TRBV6-1,-,TRBD1,TGTGCCAGCAGTGAAGGGACAGGGGGTGAAAAACTGTTTTTT,CASSEGTGGEKLFF
TRBJ2-2,TRBV5-4,-,TRBD2,TGTGCCAGCAGCTTGGCGGGAGGGCCGAACACCGGGGAGCTGTTTTTT,CASSLAGGPNTGELFF
TRBJ2-4,TRBV18,-,-,TGTGCCAGCTCACCGTTAGGAGCCAAAAACATTCAGTACTTC,CASSPLGAKNIQYF
TRBJ2-7,TRBV18,-,-,TGTGCCAGCTCACCCCAAGGTGGTAGTGACTCCTACGAGCAGTACTTC,CASSPQGGSDSYEQYF
TRBJ2-1,TRBV9,-,-,TGTGCCAGCACGGAGGGGGAGGGCCACTACAATGAGCAGTTCTTC,CASTEGEGHYNEQFF
TRBJ2-7,TRBV6-6,few,TRBD2,TGTGCCAGCAGTTCCGCGGTTAGCGGGAGAGCCGAGCAGTACTTC,CASSSAVSGRAEQYF
TRBJ2-7,TRBV5-4,-,TRBD1,TGTGCCAGCAGCTGGGGGACAGGGTCCTACGAGCAGTACTTC,CASSWGTGSYEQYF
TRBJ2-5,TRBV19,-,TRBD1,TGTGCCAGTAGTATAGGAACAGGGGTAGCTGAGACCCAGTACTTC,CASSIGTGVAETQYF
TRBJ2-7,TRBV7-9,few,-,TGTGCCAGCACCTCAATACGGGGGTCCCTTGGCGAGCAGTACTTC,CASTSIRGSLGEQYF
TRBJ1-6,TRBV27,-,-,TGTGCCAGCAGTAGGACAGTTAATAATTCACCCCTCCACTTT,CASSRTVNNSPLHF
TRBJ1-2,TRBV7-9,-,-,TGTGCCAGCAGCTTGATCAGGACAACTTACTATGGCTACACCTTC,CASSLIRTTYYGYTF
TRBJ1-2,TRBV5-6,few,-,TGTGCCAGCAGCTCAACAACAGGGAATGGCTACACCTTC,CASSSTTGNGYTF
TRBJ1-4,TRBV27,-,-,TGTGCCAGCCAGGGTTTATCTGAAAAACTGTTTTTT,CASQGLSEKLFF
TRBJ2-2,TRBV5-1,-,-,TGCGCCAGCTTCGAGGAAGGGGACACCGGGGAGCTGTTTTTT,CASFEEGDTGELFF
TRBJ2-1,TRBV5-4,-,TRBD1,TGTGCCAGCAGCTTAGAGGGGGCCAACTACAATGAGCAGTTCTTC,CASSLEGANYNEQFF
TRBJ1-1,TRBV27,-,-,TGTGCCAGCAGTTTTCGAGGGTATACTGAAGCTTTCTTT,CASSFRGYTEAFF
TRBJ2-7,TRBV5-1,few,-,TGCGCCAGCAGCTTGAGTACAAACTACGAGCAGTACTTC,CASSLSTNYEQYF
TRBJ2-7,TRBV6-5,-,TRBD1,TGTGCCAGCAGCAGACAGGGCGAGCAGTACTTC,CASSRQGEQYF
TRBJ1-1,TRBV6-5,-,TRBD1,TGTGCCAGCAGTTATAACAGGGGGGGTAGCACTGAAGCTTTCTTT,CASSYNRGGSTEAFF
TRBJ2-7,TRBV10-2,few,-,TGCGCCAGCAGTGAGCCCACCGAGAACGAGCAGTACTTC,CASSEPTENEQYF
TRBJ2-7,TRBV7-2,-,-,TGTGCCAGCAGTCCCGGACGGGACTACGAGCAGTACTTC,CASSPGRDYEQYF
TRBJ1-2,TRBV9,-,-,TGTGCCAGCAGCGTACCCTCTGAGGGGGGATCGTATGGCTACACCTTC,CASSVPSEGGSYGYTF
TRBJ2-4,TRBV5-4,-,-,TGTGCCAGCAGTTCCCGGCCCGAAAACATTCAGTACTTC,CASSSRPENIQYF
TRBJ1-4,TRBV30,-,TRBD1,TGTGCCTGGACCCAGGGGGCAACTAATGAAAAACTGTTTTTT,CAWTQGATNEKLFF
TRBJ2-5,TRBV5-1,-,-,TGCGCCAGCAGCTTATCGGGAGCCGGGGAGACCCAGTACTTC,CASSLSGAGETQYF
TRBJ1-1,TRBV5-8,once,-,TGTGCCAGCAGCCTGGGACGGAACACTGAAGCTTTCTTT,CASSLGRNTEAFF
TRBJ2-2,TRBV18,-,-,TGTGCCAGCTCACCACCTATGAACACCGGGGAGCTGTTTTTT,CASSPPMNTGELFF
TRBJ2-2,TRBV11-3,-,TRBD1,TGTGCCAGCAGCTTGGTAACAGGGGGCGAGGGCACCGGGGAGCTGTTTTTT,CASSLVTGGEGTGELFF
TRBJ2-5,TRBV11-2,-,TRBD1,TGTGCCAGCAGCCACCGGGACAGGGTGGAGACCCAGTACTTC,CASSHRDRVETQYF
TRBJ2-5,TRBV4-1,-,TRBD2,TGCGCCAGCAGCCCACGACTAGCGGGAGAAGAGACCCAGTACTTC,CASSPRLAGEETQYF
TRBJ2-7,TRBV27,-,-,TGTGCCAGCAGTTTAGGGCCGACGGACGAGCAGTACTTC,CASSLGPTDEQYF
TRBJ2-2,TRBV29-1,-,TRBD2,TGCAGCGTTGAAAAGAGGCTAGCGGGACCCGGGGAGCTGTTTTTT,CSVEKRLAGPGELFF
TRBJ2-5,TRBV15,-,-,TGTGCCACCAGCAGAGATCGGACAGAAGAGACCCAGTACTTC,CATSRDRTEETQYF
TRBJ1-1,TRBV19,few,-,TGTGCCAGTAGTATAAGGGGCGTAGGTAGCCCAGATTGGAACACTGAAGCTTTCTTT,CASSIRGVGSPDWNTEAFF
TRBJ2-5,TRBV19,once,TRBD1,TGTGCCAGTAGGACAGGGGGTGGGGAGACCCAGTACTTC,CASRTGGGETQYF
TRBJ2-3,TRBV6-1,-,TRBD2,TGTGCCAGCGGGACTAGCCCCACAGATACGCAGTATTTT,CASGTSPTDTQYF
TRBJ2-2,TRBV7-9,-,TRBD1,TGTGCCACCCCGTCCGGGACAGGGTACACCGGGGAGCTGTTTTTT,CATPSGTGYTGELFF
TRBJ2-1,TRBV10-3,-,-,TGTGCCACTCTTAAAAGAGATTCTAGCTCCTACAATGAGCAGTTCTTC,CATLKRDSSSYNEQFF
TRBJ2-5,TRBV5-1,-,TRBD2,TGCGCCAGCAGCTTAGGACTAGCGGGAGAGACCCAGTACTTC,CASSLGLAGETQYF
TRBJ2-1,TRBV9,-,TRBD2,TGTGCCAGCAGCGTAGCTAGCGGGAGTTCTTTCTACAATGAGCAGTTCTTC,CASSVASGSSFYNEQFF
TRBJ2-7,TRBV28,medium-sized,TRBD1,TGTGCCAGCTTAACGGGACAGGCAAGCGGGGAGCAGTACTTC,CASLTGQASGEQYF
TRBJ2-2,TRBV5-1,-,TRBD1,TGCGCCAGCCGAGACAGGGTCACCGGGGAGCTGTTTTTT,CASRDRVTGELFF